The rows below give T cell receptor beta chains drawn from one sample of a study of blood T cells in healthy people across ages. TCRdb called the 5' RACE reads again in MiXCR, with one record for every CDR3 protein. Here the sample spans about 770,000 distinct CDR3 sequences, around 42% being singletons. The sample taken for sequencing was blood. These receptors came from a man in his sixties in good health. Both conserved end residues are trimmed from each CDR3. Size tells how often a clone was seen (once, few, many) or the class of an expanded clone, and some rows leave it out.

V gene,clone size,CDR3 protein
TRBV27,-,ASSNEPGTINEQY
TRBV29-1,-,GVEGVSGEQY
TRBV9,-,ASSGLSGASTDTQY
TRBV25-1,-,ASSDRTLKGTGELF
TRBV7-2,-,ASSQRVIDSNEQY
TRBV11-2,-,ASSLGISGSSGANVLT
TRBV3-1,-,ASSQVGQDYEQY
TRBV20-1,-,SATPTSPDTQY
TRBV15,-,ATSSYNEQY
TRBV3-1,-,ASSQAATSGGYSEQF
TRBV11-1,-,ASSLGGRGRSEQF
TRBV12-3/TRBV12-4,many,ASSPKGLGDSPLH
TRBV4-1,-,ASGAERTQY
TRBV7-2,few,ASSLARPDTQY
TRBV2,-,ASLPTGLAKNIQY
TRBV18,-,ASPNKGRSGTNEKLF
TRBV29-1,-,SVEEGMASNTGELF
TRBV5-6,few,ASSLGPVAGGNEQY
TRBV5-6,few,ASSLTLAGAQEQF
TRBV4-1,-,ASNRDIQDTQY
TRBV20-1,-,SAPSGGAIRQETQY
TRBV2,many,ASSVSGISYEQY
TRBV9,-,ASSVSDRGYEQY
TRBV20-1,-,SAPGSYGYT
TRBV7-3,-,ASSSHPSDTQY
TRBV7-8,-,ASAGLTGLAGNEQF